Presented here are 29 T cell receptor beta chains from one specimen sequenced in a study of cytomegalovirus exposure and HLA in healthy donors. The protocol was immunoSEQ multiplex PCR, while the TCRdb copy is restricted to in-frame clones and leaves out a portion. The sample lists more than 150,000 clones, approximately 84% seen once, with approximately 7% in the top ten. Material for sequencing was PBMCs. Source of these receptors: a man aged 18 to 35 in good health and CMV-seropositive.

The chain links TRBV7-8 to TRBJ2-2, with 8 positions matching TRBD2. The CDR3 runs to 16 residues. The junction had 3 bases not matched to a gene; V was cut back by 2 bases and J by 1 base. In germline, CDR1 is SGHVS, CDR2 FQNEAQ. The CDR3 sequence: CASSLYTSGNTGELFF. CDR3 DNA: TGTGCCAGCAGCTTATATACTAGCGGGAACACCGGGGAGCTGTTTTTT. Complete variable domain (other parts from reference TRBV7-8 and TRBJ2-2): GAGVSQSPRYKVAKRGQDVALRCDPISGHVSLFWYQQALGQGPEFLTYFQNEAQLDKSGLPSDRFFAERPEGSVSTLKIQRTQQEDSAVYLCASSLYTSGNTGELFFGEGSRLTVL.

This clone was recorded at least ten times. The rearrangement links TRBV19 to TRBJ2-1; 10 positions agree with TRBD1. The germline V gene has CDR1 LNHDA and CDR2 SQIVND (reference sequence). This CDR3 contains 15 residues. With 7 bases clipped from V and 6 bases from J, the junction kept 9 bases outside the gene matches. The CDR3 sequence: CASTSGTGEINEQFF. CDR3 in DNA: TGTGCCAGTACCAGCGGGACAGGGGAAATCAATGAGCAGTTCTTC.

The rearrangement uses TRBV19 and TRBJ2-4, with D maybe TRBD1 (6 bases). The CDR3 totals 18 residues. Germline values: CDR1 LNHDA, CDR2 SQIVND (reference sequence). The ends were cut back, 5 bases at V and 8 bases at J, with 28 bases in the middle. In DNA, the CDR3 is TGTGCCAGTAGTCCGCGCAGAGGGGGAAATTTCCTTTCGTACATTCAGTACTTC. It yields the protein CASSPRRGGNFLSYIQYF.

V and J are TRBV7-9 and TRBJ1-5, with D possibly TRBD1 on 6 matching bases. The CDR3 covers 16 residues. Between the trimmed V and J ends, which lost 0 bases and 4 bases, there was a span of 13 bases. CDR1 SEHNR and CDR2 FQNEAQ come from the germline V gene (reference sequence). CDR3 nucleotide sequence: TGTGCCAGCAGCTTAGCTGGCAGGGGCCAGAATCAGCCCCAGCATTTT. Translation: CASSLAGRGQNQPQHF.

The V and J genes are TRBV15 and TRBJ2-1; 7 bases map to TRBD2. V gave up 0 bases and J gave up 8 bases; unmatched junction bases: 1. This CDR3 has 13 amino acids. Germline V gene data show CDR1 as LNHNV and CDR2 as YYDKDF (reference sequence). Written as DNA, the CDR3 is TGTGCCACCAGCAGAGACGGACTAGATGAGCAGTTCTTC. Its protein is CATSRDGLDEQFF.

The V call is TRBV7-3, the J call TRBJ2-7; a possible D gene is TRBD1 (5 bases). CDR1 is SGHTA, CDR2 FQGTGA, per germline. The CDR3 is made up of 13 amino acids. V lost 0 bases and J 7 bases, leaving 10 bases between the germline ends. The CDR3 here is CASSLTFREEQYF. CDR3 bases: TGTGCCAGCAGCTTAACGTTCAGGGAAGAGCAGTACTTC.

This clone was seen only a few times. The chain is built from TRBV30 and TRBJ1-1; tentative D call: TRBD1 (5 bases). Germline assignment: CDR1 GTSNPN and CDR2 SVGIG (reference sequence). The CDR3 sequence is 15 residues long. V lost 0 bases and J 0 bases, leaving 11 bases between the germline ends. The chain's CDR3 is CAWSVRGAVNTEAFF. The CDR3 DNA reads TGTGCCTGGAGTGTACGCGGGGCCGTGAACACTGAAGCTTTCTTT.

The CDR3 DNA follows: TGTGCCAGCTCACTCCTTCAGGCAAGCAATCAGCCCCAGCATTTT. Its protein is CASSLLQASNQPQHF. This chain connects TRBV18 to TRBJ1-5; no reliable D call. The CDR3 spans 15 residues. V gave up 4 bases and J gave up 1 base, with 11 bases separating them. The germline gives CDR1 KGHSH, CDR2 LQKENI.

This clone was seen once. The chain has TRBV5-1 and TRBJ2-6, with 13 bases lining up with TRBD2. This CDR3 is 19 amino acids long. Germline V lookup: CDR1 SGHRS, CDR2 YFSETQ. Losses at the gene ends were 4 bases for V and 1 base for J; bases not matched to a gene: 8. CDR3 in DNA: TGCGCCAGCAGCCCAGGATCGGGACTAGCGGGATCTGGGGCCAACGTCCTGACTTTC. Translating gives CASSPGSGLAGSGANVLTF.

This sequence joins TRBV6-9 and TRBJ2-1, with 7 bases lining up with TRBD2. J lost 6 bases, V lost 9 bases, and 14 bases had no gene match. Germline CDR1 reads MNHGY; CDR2 reads SVAAGI. The CDR3 loop spans 15 amino acids. As DNA, the CDR3 is TGTGCCAGACCCGAGGGGCGGGAGTCGTGCAATGAGCAGTTCTTC. Amino acid sequence: CARPEGRESCNEQFF.

This clone was recorded only once. J is TRBJ1-1 and V is TRBV4-3; possible D gene TRBD1, 5 bases. Trimming pared 3 bases from V and 4 bases from J, leaving 15 bases between. The CDR3 covers 15 residues. The germline V gene has CDR1 LGHNA and CDR2 YSLEER. As DNA, the CDR3 is TGCGCCAGCAGCCAGGAGCCCGGGACTCGCACTGAAGCTTTCTTT. Protein product: CASSQEPGTRTEAFF.

This clone has only a few counts. The rearrangement links TRBV9 to TRBJ2-3; tentatively, D is TRBD2 (5 bases). From germline, CDR1 is SGDLS and CDR2 YYNGEE. CDR3 length: 14 residues. Trimming took off 4 bases at V and 3 bases at J, with 12 bases between the two ends. The CDR3 DNA sequence: TGTGCCAGCAGCAAAGAACTAGTAACAGATACGCAGTATTTT. This translates into CASSKELVTDTQYF.

The chain employs TRBV6-1 and TRBJ1-1; the D gene is possibly TRBD1 (5 bases). CDR3 size: 13 residues. In germline, CDR1 is MNHNS, CDR2 SASEGT. V dropped 7 bases and J dropped 0 bases, with 9 bases sitting between them. The CDR3 sequence: CASTKQVNTEAFF. In DNA, the CDR3 is TGTGCCAGCACCAAACAGGTGAACACTGAAGCTTTCTTT.

The chain uses TRBV5-1 and TRBJ2-7; 9 nucleotides align to TRBD2. Germline V gives CDR1 SGHRS, CDR2 YFSETQ. V lost 0 bases and J lost 1; bases outside the gene matches: 2. CDR3 size: 15 residues. CDR3 coding DNA: TGCGCCAGCAGCTTGGGGACTAGCGAATCCTACGAGCAGTACTTC. Translating gives CASSLGTSESYEQYF.

This clone was seen just once. This chain joins TRBV9 and TRBJ2-7; D is unclear. Trimming pared 0 bases from V and 6 bases from J, leaving 10 bases between. The CDR3 length is 13 residues. The germline gives CDR1 SGDLS, CDR2 YYNGEE. Written as DNA, the CDR3 is TGTGCCAGCAGCGTAGACCCCGCCGGCGAGCAGTACTTC. Protein product: CASSVDPAGEQYF.

V gene TRBV28 combines with J gene TRBJ2-7, with 8 bases aligning to TRBD1. The CDR3 sequence is 15 residues long. V lost 7 bases and J lost 3; bases outside the gene matches: 11. Looked up from germline, CDR1 is MDHEN and CDR2 is SYDVKM. CDR3 nucleotide sequence: TGTGCCAGCACGCCAGGGGGCCTATTCTTCTACGAGCAGTACTTC. It encodes CASTPGGLFFYEQYF.

This rearrangement joins TRBV27 to TRBJ2-6; D not certain. There are 13 residues in the CDR3. Germline V gene lookup returns CDR1 MNHEY and CDR2 SMNVEV (reference sequence). Between the trimmed V and J ends, which lost 4 bases and 4 bases, there was a span of 5 bases. The CDR3 coding sequence is TGTGCCAGCAGTTGGGCGGGGGCCAACGTCCTGACTTTC. Protein sequence: CASSWAGANVLTF.

About this clone: A much larger clone is a single base away; this may be a read error. The gene calls are TRBV6-1 and TRBJ2-1, with 9 bases identical to TRBD2. The germline V gene has CDR1 MNHNS and CDR2 SASEGT. J gave up 2 bases and V 2 bases, and 1 base lay outside the gene matches. The CDR3 spans 15 residues. In nucleotides, the CDR3 is TGTGCCAGCAGTGAATCTAGCGGGGCCTACAATGAGCAGTTCTTC. It specifies CASSESSGAYNEQFF.

This chain connects TRBV27 to TRBJ2-3, with TRBD2 matching over 7 bases. The ends lost 5 bases at V and 10 bases at J; junction bases unmatched: 18. Germline-derived CDR1 and CDR2 are MNHEY and SMNVEV (reference sequence). This CDR3 region has 16 residues. The CDR3 coding sequence is TGTGCCAGCAGTCCGGGGACTATTGGGGCCTCCTTAGCGCAGTATTTT. Translating it yields CASSPGTIGASLAQYF.

This chain joins TRBV14 and TRBJ2-7, with TRBD1 matching 9 bases. V lost 4 bases and J lost 5; bases outside the gene matches: 9. The length of the CDR3 is 15 residues. CDR1 and CDR2 from the germline V gene are SGHDN and FVKESK. CDR3 sequence reads: CASSRGDRVGDEQYF. CDR3 DNA: TGTGCCAGCAGCCGAGGGGACAGGGTCGGCGACGAGCAGTACTTC. Full variable domain (remainder filled in from reference TRBV14 and TRBJ2-7): EAGVTQFPSHSVIEKGQTVTLRCDPISGHDNLYWYRRVMGKEIKFLLHFVKESKQDESGMPNNRFLAERTGGTYSTLKVQPAELEDSGVYFCASSRGDRVGDEQYFGPGTRLTVT.

The chain combines TRBV7-3 with TRBJ2-6; D gene uncertain. Germline CDR1 and CDR2: SGHTA and FQGTGA. This CDR3 comprises 15 residues. The V end lost 5 bases, the J end lost 2 bases, and 10 bases lay between the germline ends. This chain's CDR3 is CASSATIAGANVLTF. CDR3 in DNA: TGTGCCAGCAGCGCCACAATTGCTGGGGCCAACGTCCTGACTTTC.

The CDR3 coding sequence is TGTGCCAGCAGCCAACAGTCTTCTCCTGAAGCTTTCTTT. It is translated as CASSQQSSPEAFF. The chain employs TRBV5-6 and TRBJ1-1; the D is unclear. V dropped 4 bases and J dropped 6 bases, with 13 bases sitting between them. Germline CDR1 reads SGHDT; CDR2 reads YYEEEE. The CDR3 length is 13 residues. The full variable domain, in which reference TRBV5-6 and TRBJ1-1 provide the parts outside the CDR3, is DAGVTQSPTHLIKTRGQQVTLRCSPKSGHDTVSWYQQALGQGPQFIFQYYEEEERQRGNFPDRFSGHQFPNYSSELNVNALLLGDSALYLCASSQQSSPEAFFGQGTRLTVV.

The genes are TRBV28 and TRBJ1-4; 8 bases align to TRBD1. Germline V gives CDR1 MDHEN, CDR2 SYDVKM. This CDR3 has 14 residues. Germline trimming cut 7 bases from V and 2 bases from J; bases unmatched to any gene: 3. The CDR3: CASNPGGTNEKLFF. DNA for the CDR3: TGTGCCAGCAACCCAGGGGGCACTAATGAAAAACTGTTTTTT. The complete variable domain, with remaining parts taken from reference TRBV28 and TRBJ1-4, reads DVKVTQSSRYLVKRTGEKVFLECVQDMDHENMFWYRQDPGLGLRLIYFSYDVKMKEKGDIPEGYSVSREKKERFSLILESASTNQTSMYLCASNPGGTNEKLFFGSGTQLSVL.

V usage is TRBV7-7 and J usage is TRBJ2-3; 8 bases match TRBD1. The CDR3 is made up of 14 amino acids. Trimming took 3 bases from V and 1 from J; bases not matched to a gene: 0. Germline V gene lookup returns CDR1 SSHAT and CDR2 FNYEAQ (reference sequence). The CDR3 region is CASSLDRGTDTQYF. CDR3 nucleotides: TGTGCCAGCAGCTTGGACAGGGGCACAGATACGCAGTATTTT.

V usage is TRBV18 and J usage is TRBJ2-5; 9 bases agree with TRBD2. With V trimmed by 0 bases and J by 5 bases, 1 base remained unmatched. The CDR3 sequence is 14 residues long. The germline gives CDR1 KGHSH, CDR2 LQKENI. For the CDR3, the DNA is TGTGCCAGCTCACCACCGACTAGCGGTGAGACCCAGTACTTC. Its translation: CASSPPTSGETQYF. The complete variable domain, with remaining parts taken from reference TRBV18 and TRBJ2-5, reads NAGVMQNPRHLVRRRGQEARLRCSPMKGHSHVYWYRQLPEEGLKFMVYLQKENIIDESGMPKERFSAEFPKEGPSILRIQQVVRGDSAAYFCASSPPTSGETQYFGPGTRLLVL.

This clone was detected a few times. This chain links TRBV19 with TRBJ2-7; D remains unclear. Trimming took off 7 bases at V and 4 bases at J, with 8 bases between the two ends. This CDR3 contains 11 residues. CDR1 and CDR2 from the germline V gene are LNHDA and SQIVND (reference sequence). The CDR3 bases are TGTGCCAGTAACTCCGGGTACGAGCAGTACTTC. Protein product: CASNSGYEQYF.

This chain joins TRBV19 and TRBJ1-1; D possibly corresponds to TRBD1 (6 bases). Trimming cost V 3 bases and J 11 bases, with 25 bases left between them. CDR1 is LNHDA, CDR2 SQIVND, per germline (reference sequence). The CDR3 totals 16 residues. The CDR3 sequence: CASSMGPAQGSIGAFF. Written as DNA, the CDR3 is TGTGCCAGTAGTATGGGCCCCGCCCAGGGGTCAATTGGGGCTTTCTTT.

This chain uses TRBV4-2 with TRBJ1-2; D might be TRBD1 (6 bases). V lost 4 bases to trimming and J lost 3 bases, with 18 bases between them. Germline CDR1 LGHNA, CDR2 YNFKEQ. This CDR3 is built from 16 residues. The CDR3 is CASSLLGGPLDYGYTF. The CDR3 nucleotides are TGTGCCAGCAGCCTATTAGGGGGTCCCTTGGACTATGGCTACACCTTC.

J is TRBJ2-7 and V is TRBV7-8, with D possibly TRBD1 on 6 matching bases. This CDR3 contains 16 residues. In germline, CDR1 is SGHVS, CDR2 FQNEAQ. The V end lost 1 base, the J end lost 0 bases, and 13 bases lay between the germline ends. The CDR3 DNA follows: TGTGCCAGCAGCTTAGTCCAGGGGCTAAGCTCCTACGAGCAGTACTTC. This translates into CASSLVQGLSSYEQYF.